This TCR beta chain was sequenced in a study of blood T cells in healthy people across ages. A second PCR, run for about 7 to 11 cycles, used a sample-barcoded 5' primer plus a J-beta primer mix. TCRdb re-derived calls from the 5' RACE reads in MiXCR, one entry per CDR3 protein. This repertoire shows approximately 780,000 distinct CDR3 sequences, around 25% found once; its top ten account for approximately 2.9%. The CDR3 is made up of 13 amino acids. V lost 5 bases and J lost 3, with 10 bases in between. These data were likewise used in another study, on T cells of mothers and their children.

The clonotype was recovered from a boy under 18 in good health. The chain uses TRBV12-3 or TRBV12-4 and TRBJ1-2; D is possibly TRBD1 (6 bases). Sequencing was performed on blood. The CDR3 here is CASSLGGYYGYTF. CDR3 nucleotides: TGTGCCAGCAGTCTCGGGGGCTACTATGGCTACACCTTC.